The 10 T cell receptor beta chains below come from one sample, sequenced in a study of vaccination effects on CD4 cells after COVID-19. Their antigens remain unidentified. Researchers isolated CD4+ T cells once approximately ten days of culture had elapsed. This table comes from immunoSEQ multiplex PCR, and its TCRdb copy is limited to in-frame clones, with some not included. The sample includes 70,000 to 85,000 clones, roughly three quarters of them seen just once. Source: CD4+ T cells from PBMCs cultured without peptide, taken before COVID-19 vaccination. The source of these receptors is a human donor who received a COVID-19 vaccine.

This clone was observed a few times. This chain uses TRBV18 with TRBJ2-5; no reliable D call. V lost 5 bases and J lost 3, with 4 bases in between. Germline CDR1 KGHSH, CDR2 LQKENI. The CDR3 runs 11 residues. As DNA, the CDR3 is TGTGCCAGCTCATCGGAAGAGACCCAGTACTTC. This gives the protein CASSSEETQYF.

This chain links TRBV21-1 with TRBJ1-6; the table names TRBD1, a call not compared with the DNA. TRBV21-1 is assigned pseudogene status. The CDR3 runs 20 residues. Here the CDR3 reads CASSKDNRGSRTYYNSPLHF. CDR3 in DNA: TGTGCCAGCAGCAAAGACAACAGGGGATCCCGCACTTACTATAATTCACCCCTCCACTTT.

V usage is TRBV5-6 and J usage is TRBJ2-7, with TRBD1 matching 8 bases. The ends lost 7 bases at V and 1 base at J; junction bases unmatched: 10. Germline V gene data show CDR1 as SGHDT and CDR2 as YYEEEE. The CDR3 sequence is 15 residues long. DNA for the CDR3: TGTGCCAGCCTAAAACTCGGGACAGGATCCTACGAGCAGTACGTC. Its translation: CASLKLGTGSYEQYV.

The genes are TRBV6-5 and TRBJ1-2; D possibly corresponds to TRBD1 (6 bases). The V gene's germline CDR1 is MNHEY and CDR2 SVGAGI. The CDR3 runs to 11 residues. The ends were cut back, 9 bases at V and 6 bases at J, with 11 bases in the middle. In DNA form, the CDR3 reads TGTGCCAGTAGGACAGTCGATGGCTACACCTTC. Protein product: CASRTVDGYTF.

The CDR3 sequence is CATAEADSRYYSNQPQHF. The CDR3 DNA sequence: TGTGCCACTGCAGAGGCAGATTCTAGATATTATAGCAATCAGCCCCAGCATTTT. V usage is TRBV19 and J usage is TRBJ1-5; D not certain. Germline V gene sequence: CDR1 LNHDA, CDR2 SQIVND (reference sequence). The CDR3 sequence is 18 residues long. Trimming shortened V by 10 bases and J by 0 bases, and 25 bases separated the two germline ends.

The rearrangement joins TRBV7-2 to TRBJ2-5, with 10 bases matching TRBD2. The CDR3 loop spans 14 amino acids. V dropped 4 bases and J dropped 9; count of bases not matched to a gene: 8. Per the germline V gene, CDR1 is SGHTA and CDR2 is FQGNSA. CDR3 amino acids: CASSSTSGFGAQYF. The CDR3, as DNA: TGTGCCAGCAGCTCGACTAGCGGGTTTGGGGCCCAGTACTTC.

The chain links TRBV28 to TRBJ2-3, with D perhaps matching TRBD2 (7 bases). The germline gives CDR1 MDHEN, CDR2 SYDVKM. V was cut by 6 bases and J by 2 bases, with 15 bases left in between. This CDR3 is built from 15 residues. CDR3 loop: CASSAPGGLTDTQYF. In DNA form, the CDR3 reads TGTGCCAGCAGCGCCCCCGGGGGGCTCACAGATACGCAGTATTTT.

The chain has TRBV28 and TRBJ1-2; a weak D match, TRBD1 (5 bases). The CDR3 runs 15 residues. Between the trimmed V and J ends, which lost 6 bases and 4 bases, there was a span of 18 bases. Germline-derived CDR1 and CDR2 are MDHEN and SYDVKM. Written as DNA, the CDR3 is TGTGCCAGCAGCCCTTCAAGGGACGGCCGCTATGGCTACACCTTC. It yields the protein CASSPSRDGRYGYTF.

V and J are TRBV18 and TRBJ1-2, with D possibly TRBD1 on 5 matching bases. From germline, CDR1 is KGHSH and CDR2 LQKENI. This CDR3 contains 14 residues. V was shortened by 3 bases and J by 3 bases, with 11 bases between the two germline ends. The CDR3 protein is CASSPRDGDYGYTF. CDR3 in DNA: TGTGCCAGCTCACCCCGGGACGGGGACTATGGCTACACCTTC.

The chain links TRBV19 to TRBJ1-3; 7 nucleotides match TRBD1. CDR1 LNHDA and CDR2 SQIVND come from the germline V gene (reference sequence). This CDR3 is built from 15 residues. V shed 10 bases, J shed 0 bases, and the junction held 9 bases outside the gene matches. CDR3 region: CATYYWDSSGNTIYF. The CDR3 DNA is TGTGCCACCTATTACTGGGACAGCTCTGGAAACACCATATATTTT.